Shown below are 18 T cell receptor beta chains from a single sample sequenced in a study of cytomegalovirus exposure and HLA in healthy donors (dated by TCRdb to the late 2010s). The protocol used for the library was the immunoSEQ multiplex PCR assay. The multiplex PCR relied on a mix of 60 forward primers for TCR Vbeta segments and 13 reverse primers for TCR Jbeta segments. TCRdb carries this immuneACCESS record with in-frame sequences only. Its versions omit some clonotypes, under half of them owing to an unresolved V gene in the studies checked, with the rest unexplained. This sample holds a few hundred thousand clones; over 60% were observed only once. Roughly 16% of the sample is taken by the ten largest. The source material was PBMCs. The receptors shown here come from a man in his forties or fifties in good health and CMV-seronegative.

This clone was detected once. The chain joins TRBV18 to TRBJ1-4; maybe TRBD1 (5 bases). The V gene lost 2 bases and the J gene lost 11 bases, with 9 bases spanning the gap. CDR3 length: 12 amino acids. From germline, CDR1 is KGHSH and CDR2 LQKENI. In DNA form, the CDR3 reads TGTGCCAGCTCACCATCAGGGTCGAAACTGTTTTTT. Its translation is CASSPSGSKLFF.

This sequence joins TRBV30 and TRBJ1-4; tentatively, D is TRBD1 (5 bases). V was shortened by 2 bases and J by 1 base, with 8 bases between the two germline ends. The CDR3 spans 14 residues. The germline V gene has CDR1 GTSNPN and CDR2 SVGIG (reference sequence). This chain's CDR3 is CAWSWGRTNEKLFF. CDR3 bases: TGTGCCTGGAGTTGGGGCAGAACTAATGAAAAACTGTTTTTT.

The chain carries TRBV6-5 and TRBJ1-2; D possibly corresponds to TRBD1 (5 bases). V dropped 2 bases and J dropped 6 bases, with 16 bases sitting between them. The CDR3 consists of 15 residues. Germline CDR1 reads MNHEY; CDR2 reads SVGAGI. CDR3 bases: TGTGCCAGCAGTTACCTGACGGGGGGGGGACATGGCTACACCTTC. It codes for CASSYLTGGGHGYTF.

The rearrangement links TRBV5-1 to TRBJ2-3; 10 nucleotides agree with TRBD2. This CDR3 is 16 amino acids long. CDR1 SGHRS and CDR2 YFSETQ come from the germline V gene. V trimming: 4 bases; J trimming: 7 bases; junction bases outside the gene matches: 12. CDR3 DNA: TGCGCCAGCAGCCAACTAGCTAGCGGGAGTGATCATACGCAGTATTTT. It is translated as CASSQLASGSDHTQYF.

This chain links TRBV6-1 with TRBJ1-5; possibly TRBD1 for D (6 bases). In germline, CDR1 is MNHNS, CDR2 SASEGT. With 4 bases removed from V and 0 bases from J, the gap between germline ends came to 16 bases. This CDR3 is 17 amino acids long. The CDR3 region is CASSGFRGDCSNQPQHF. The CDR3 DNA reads TGTGCCAGCAGTGGCTTCAGGGGTGATTGTAGCAATCAGCCCCAGCATTTT.

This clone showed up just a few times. CDR3 protein: CASSGRQARDYHPKYNEQFF. The CDR3 coding sequence is TGTGCCAGCAGCGGGCGACAGGCCCGGGACTACCATCCAAAATACAATGAGCAGTTCTTC. The chain couples TRBV21-1 to TRBJ2-1; the table names TRBD2, a call not compared with the DNA. TRBV21-1 is labeled a pseudogene. The CDR3 contains 20 residues.

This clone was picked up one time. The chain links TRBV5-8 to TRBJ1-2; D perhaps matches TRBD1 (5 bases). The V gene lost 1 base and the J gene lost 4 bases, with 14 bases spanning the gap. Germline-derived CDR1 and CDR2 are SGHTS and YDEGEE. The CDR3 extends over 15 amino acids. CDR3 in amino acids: CASSLTPGRAYGYTF. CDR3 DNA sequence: TGTGCCAGCAGCTTGACCCCCGGCAGGGCCTATGGCTACACCTTC.

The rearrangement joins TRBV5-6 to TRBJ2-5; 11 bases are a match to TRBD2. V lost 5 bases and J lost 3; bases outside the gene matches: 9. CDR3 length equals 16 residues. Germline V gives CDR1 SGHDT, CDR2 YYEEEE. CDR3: CASRELLLAGEETQYF. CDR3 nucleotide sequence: TGTGCCAGCAGGGAGTTGTTACTAGCGGGGGAAGAGACCCAGTACTTC.

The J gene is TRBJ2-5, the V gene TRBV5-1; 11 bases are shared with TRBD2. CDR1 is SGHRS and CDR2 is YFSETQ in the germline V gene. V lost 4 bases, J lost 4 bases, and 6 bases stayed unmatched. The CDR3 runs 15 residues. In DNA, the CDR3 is TGCGCCAGCAGCATAGGGACTAGCGGACGAGAGACCCAGTACTTC. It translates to CASSIGTSGRETQYF.

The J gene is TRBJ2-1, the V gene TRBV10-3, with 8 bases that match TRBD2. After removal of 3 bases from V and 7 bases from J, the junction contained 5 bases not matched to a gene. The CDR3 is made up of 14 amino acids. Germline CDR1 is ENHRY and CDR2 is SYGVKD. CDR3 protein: CAISDAGGSNEQFF. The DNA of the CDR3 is TGTGCCATCAGTGATGCGGGAGGCTCGAATGAGCAGTTCTTC.

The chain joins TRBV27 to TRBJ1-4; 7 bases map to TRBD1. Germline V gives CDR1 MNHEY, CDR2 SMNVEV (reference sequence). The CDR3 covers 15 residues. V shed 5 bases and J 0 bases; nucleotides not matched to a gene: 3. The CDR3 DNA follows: TGTGCCAGCAGTCCCGGGACAGCAACTAATGAAAAACTGTTTTTT. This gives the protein CASSPGTATNEKLFF.

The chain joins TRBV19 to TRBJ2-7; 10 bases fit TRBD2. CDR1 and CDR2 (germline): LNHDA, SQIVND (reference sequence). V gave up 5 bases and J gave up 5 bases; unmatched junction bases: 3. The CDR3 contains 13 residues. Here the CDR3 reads CASSGTSGNEQYF. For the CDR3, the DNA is TGTGCCAGTAGTGGAACTAGCGGGAACGAGCAGTACTTC.

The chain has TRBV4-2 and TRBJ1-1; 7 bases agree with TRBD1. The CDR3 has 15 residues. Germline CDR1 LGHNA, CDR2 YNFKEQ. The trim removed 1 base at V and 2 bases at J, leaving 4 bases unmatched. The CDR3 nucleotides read TGTGCCAGCAGCCAAGGGACAGGTTTAAACACTGAAGCTTTCTTT. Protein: CASSQGTGLNTEAFF.

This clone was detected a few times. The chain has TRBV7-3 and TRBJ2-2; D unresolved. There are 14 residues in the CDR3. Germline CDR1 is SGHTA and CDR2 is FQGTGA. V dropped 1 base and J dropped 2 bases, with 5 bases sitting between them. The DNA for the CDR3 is TGTGCCAGCAGCTTAAACAGAAACACCGGGGAGCTGTTTTTT. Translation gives CASSLNRNTGELFF.

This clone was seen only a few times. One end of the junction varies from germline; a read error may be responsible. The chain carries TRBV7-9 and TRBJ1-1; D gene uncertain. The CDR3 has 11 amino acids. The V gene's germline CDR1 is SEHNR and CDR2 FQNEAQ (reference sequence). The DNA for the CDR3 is TGTTCCAGCAGCGAGATGTGGGAAGCTTTCTTT. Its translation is CSSSEMWEAFF.

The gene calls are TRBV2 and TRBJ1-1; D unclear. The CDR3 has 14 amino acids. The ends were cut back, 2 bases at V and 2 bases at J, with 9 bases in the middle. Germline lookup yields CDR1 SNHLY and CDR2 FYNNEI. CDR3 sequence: CASSERPTNTEAFF. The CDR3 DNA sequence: TGTGCCAGCAGTGAACGCCCTACTAACACTGAAGCTTTCTTT.

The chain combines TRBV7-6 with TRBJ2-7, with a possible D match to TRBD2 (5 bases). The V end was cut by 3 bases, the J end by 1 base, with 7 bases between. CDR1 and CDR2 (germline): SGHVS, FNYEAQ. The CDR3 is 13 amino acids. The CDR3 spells CASSLPGSYEQYF. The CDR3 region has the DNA TGTGCCAGCAGCTTGCCGGGGTCCTACGAGCAGTACTTC.

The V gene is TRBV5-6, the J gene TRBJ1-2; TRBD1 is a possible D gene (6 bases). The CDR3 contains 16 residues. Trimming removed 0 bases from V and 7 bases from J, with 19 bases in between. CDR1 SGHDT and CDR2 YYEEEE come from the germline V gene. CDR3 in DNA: TGTGCCAGCAGCTTGGCGGGGGGCGACTTGGGTCCTGGCTACACCTTC. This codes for CASSLAGGDLGPGYTF.